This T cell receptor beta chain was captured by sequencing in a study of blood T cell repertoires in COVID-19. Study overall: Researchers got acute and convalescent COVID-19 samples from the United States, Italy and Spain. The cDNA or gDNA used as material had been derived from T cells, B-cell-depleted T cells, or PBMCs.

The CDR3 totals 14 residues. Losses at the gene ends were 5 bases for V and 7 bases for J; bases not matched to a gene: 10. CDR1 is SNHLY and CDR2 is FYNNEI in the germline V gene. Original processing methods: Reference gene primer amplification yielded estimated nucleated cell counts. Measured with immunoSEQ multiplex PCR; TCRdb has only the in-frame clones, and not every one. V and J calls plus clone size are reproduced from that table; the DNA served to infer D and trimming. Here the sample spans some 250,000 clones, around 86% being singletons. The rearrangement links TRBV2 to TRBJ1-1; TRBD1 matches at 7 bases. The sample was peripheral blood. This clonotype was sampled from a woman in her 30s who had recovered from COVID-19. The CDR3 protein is CASSREIGTDEAFF. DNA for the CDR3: TGTGCCAGCAGTCGGGAGATAGGGACAGATGAAGCTTTCTTT.